Each of the 23 T cell receptor beta chains below was sequenced from the same sample in a study of regulatory T cells in long-lasting Graves disease. According to the study, TCR beta libraries were built with iRepertoire HTBI primers and CDR3-region Arm-PCR. TCRdb reanalysed the multiplex PCR reads using MiXCR and keeps one entry per CDR3 protein. In the table there are around 450,000 distinct CDR3 sequences, roughly 16% of which are singletons. Time point reported: newly diagnosed GD, antithyroid drugs for less than 3 months. Extracted RNA from PBMCs served as the source of the TCR library. These data were also filed under a second study, of T cells in Graves' hyperthyroidism and ophthalmopathy.

The specimen comprised peripheral blood mononuclear cells (PBMCs), sampled at new diagnosis, from a patient treated with antithyroid drugs. The source of these receptors is a man in his forties with Graves disease.

On this clonotype itself: Lacking the conserved final phenylalanine or tryptophan, this CDR3 likely reflects a read error. The chain's CDR3 is CASSLIPGQGVHNEQFL. The CDR3 nucleotides read TGTGCCAGCAGTCTAATTCCGGGACAGGGGGTCCACAATGAGCAGTTCCTC. The chain links TRBV27 to TRBJ2-1; 11 bases fit TRBD1. Per germline, CDR1 MNHEY and CDR2 SMNVEV (reference sequence). V shed 5 bases and J 5 bases; nucleotides not matched to a gene: 11. CDR3 length equals 17 residues.

The chain employs TRBV24-1 and TRBJ2-5; D is possibly TRBD2 (5 bases). The V end lost 7 bases, the J end lost 7 bases, and 15 bases lay between the germline ends. Germline V gene data show CDR1 as KGHDR and CDR2 as SFDVKD. The CDR3 contains 13 residues. The CDR3 loop reads CATSDYRLGTQYF. DNA for the CDR3: TGTGCCACCAGCGACTACCGGTTGGGGACCCAGTACTTC.

The CDR3 reads CASKLAGVENEQFF. The CDR3 DNA reads TGTGCCAGCAAACTAGCGGGAGTAGAGAATGAGCAGTTCTTC. The V and J genes are TRBV6-2 or TRBV6-3 and TRBJ2-1; 11 bases are shared with TRBD2. From germline, CDR1 is MNHEY and CDR2 SVGEGT. This CDR3 has 14 residues. The ends lost 7 bases at V and 7 bases at J; junction bases unmatched: 6.

This chain uses TRBV29-1 with TRBJ1-1; D ambiguous. The CDR3 has 10 amino acids. Trimming cost V 5 bases and J 2 bases, with 3 bases left between them. Germline V lookup: CDR1 SQVTM, CDR2 ANQGSEA. CDR3 residues: CSVFNTEAFF. In DNA form, the CDR3 reads TGCAGCGTTTTCAACACTGAAGCTTTCTTT.

The rearrangement uses TRBV29-1 and TRBJ2-7, with TRBD1 matching 9 bases. V shed 2 bases and J 3 bases; nucleotides not matched to a gene: 5. The length of the CDR3 is 14 residues. Germline assignment: CDR1 SQVTM and CDR2 ANQGSEA. DNA of the CDR3: TGCAGCGTTGAACTTCCGGGACAGGGCTACGAGCAGTACTTC. Its translation is CSVELPGQGYEQYF.

This clonotype came up many times. The chain joins TRBV2 to TRBJ2-3; the match to TRBD2 covers 14 bases. The CDR3 is made up of 18 amino acids. The V segment lost 7 bases and the J segment 3 bases; nucleotides outside the gene matches: 12. Germline CDR1 SNHLY, CDR2 FYNNEI. DNA of the CDR3: TGTGCCAGCAAGGGGGGACTAGCGGGAGTAAGTTGGACAGATACGCAGTATTTT. As protein: CASKGGLAGVSWTDTQYF.

This clonotype was recorded many times. The chain links TRBV15 to TRBJ2-5, with 11 bases that match TRBD2. The CDR3 length is 17 residues. The germline V gene encodes CDR1 LNHNV and CDR2 YYDKDF (reference sequence). Losses at the gene ends were 1 base for V and 3 bases for J; bases not matched to a gene: 7. The CDR3 sequence: CATSRGMGLAEKETQYF. The CDR3 DNA reads as TGTGCCACCAGCAGAGGAATGGGACTAGCGGAGAAAGAGACCCAGTACTTC.

Remarks on this clonotype: A much larger clone is a single base away; this may be a read error. V usage is TRBV9 and J usage is TRBJ2-3; D uncertain. The V gene's germline CDR1 is SGDLS and CDR2 YYNGEE. This CDR3 region has 14 residues. The chain's CDR3 is CAGSVRSDTDTQYF. CDR3 nucleotides: TGTGCCGGCAGCGTAAGGTCAGACACAGATACGCAGTATTTT.

This clonotype was counted at least ten times. V usage is TRBV5-4 and J usage is TRBJ1-1; D is ambiguous. The V gene's germline CDR1 is SGHNT and CDR2 YYREEE (reference sequence). The V and J ends lost 0 bases and 8 bases respectively, with 11 bases between them. The CDR3 covers 13 residues. The CDR3 region is CASSLAFSGEAFF. DNA of the CDR3: TGTGCCAGCAGCTTGGCCTTTTCGGGCGAAGCTTTCTTT.

In this sample, this clonotype turned up a few times. This chain connects TRBV14 to TRBJ1-4; D not resolved. V lost 3 bases to trimming and J lost 7 bases, with 15 bases between them. CDR1 SGHDN and CDR2 FVKESK come from the germline V gene. The CDR3 contains 15 residues. The CDR3 sequence is CASSHRTDGVEKLFF. Here the CDR3 DNA reads TGTGCCAGCAGCCATAGGACCGACGGGGTTGAAAAACTGTTTTTT.

The CDR3 loop reads CASSLNSRRAQYF. CDR3 nucleotide sequence: TGTGCCAGCAGTTTAAACAGCCGTAGGGCCCAGTACTTC. The V and J genes are TRBV12-3 or TRBV12-4 and TRBJ2-5, with unresolved D. Trimming took off 2 bases at V and 9 bases at J, with 13 bases between the two ends. The CDR3 has 13 amino acids.

Ten or more counts support this clonotype. The chain couples TRBV28 to TRBJ1-3; no firm D call. Trimming cost V 6 bases and J 0 bases, with 12 bases left between them. The CDR3 is 15 residues long. Germline V gives CDR1 MDHEN, CDR2 SYDVKM. CDR3 loop: CASRFRMSSGNTIYF. The DNA for the CDR3 is TGTGCCAGCAGATTCCGAATGAGCTCTGGAAACACCATATATTTT.

This clonotype appeared a few times. The V and J genes are TRBV6-2 or TRBV6-3 and TRBJ2-5, with D tentatively TRBD2 (5 bases). There are 14 residues in the CDR3. The germline V gene encodes CDR1 MNHEY and CDR2 SVGEGT. V was pared by 6 bases and J by 4 bases, with 15 bases between. CDR3 in amino acids: CASSRTEVRETQYF. The CDR3, as DNA: TGTGCCAGCAGCCGGACGGAGGTTCGAGAGACCCAGTACTTC.

The CDR3 nucleotides read TGTGCCAGCAGTGAAAGGGGTAGCGGGTTTGGGAACACCGGGGAGCTGTTTTTT. It translates to CASSERGSGFGNTGELFF. The rearrangement links TRBV2 to TRBJ2-2, with 7 bases identical to TRBD2. This CDR3 is 18 amino acids long. V dropped 2 bases and J dropped 1; count of bases not matched to a gene: 10. The germline V gene has CDR1 SNHLY and CDR2 FYNNEI.

There are many counts of this clonotype. This chain joins TRBV5-1 and TRBJ2-7; D tentatively reads TRBD1 or TRBD2 (5 bases each). The CDR3 spans 14 residues. Trimming shortened V by 4 bases and J by 2 bases, and 13 bases separated the two germline ends. The germline V gene encodes CDR1 SGHRS and CDR2 YFSETQ. CDR3 sequence: CASSQPGAPYEQYF. In nucleotides, the CDR3 is TGCGCCAGCAGCCAACCCGGGGCGCCCTACGAGCAGTACTTC. Looking up the rest from reference TRBV5-1 and TRBJ2-7 gives the full variable domain: KAGVTQTPRYLIKTRGQQVTLSCSPISGHRSVSWYQQTPGQGLQFLFEYFSETQRNKGNFPGRFSGRQFSNSRSEMNVSTLELGDSALYLCASSQPGAPYEQYFGPGTRLTVT.

The rearrangement uses TRBV29-1 and TRBJ1-2; D gene unclear. Between the trimmed V and J ends, which lost 5 bases and 2 bases, there was a span of 6 bases. Germline V gene sequence: CDR1 SQVTM, CDR2 ANQGSEA. The CDR3 length is 11 residues. This CDR3 reads CSVLQNYGYTF. Written as DNA, the CDR3 is TGCAGCGTTTTACAGAACTATGGCTACACCTTC.

This sequence joins TRBV29-1 and TRBJ2-4; D is unresolved. The CDR3 has 13 residues. Germline V gives CDR1 SQVTM, CDR2 ANQGSEA. V was trimmed by 6 bases and J by 8 bases, leaving 17 bases between them. CDR3 DNA sequence: TGCAGCGTCCGATCTGCTCCTCGGGACATTCAGTACTTC. This translates into CSVRSAPRDIQYF.

Notes on this clonotype: This may arise from a read error, as a much more abundant clone is one base away. The J gene is TRBJ2-7, the V gene TRBV27; D might be TRBD1 or TRBD2, each matching 6 bases. CDR1 and CDR2 (germline): MNHEY, SMNVEV (reference sequence). CDR3 length equals 15 residues. Trimming pared 7 bases from V and 5 bases from J, leaving 21 bases between. In nucleotides, the CDR3 is TGTGCCAGCAATGAAAACCCTGGGGGGCAGGACGAGCAGTACTTC. Translating gives CASNENPGGQDEQYF.

This chain's CDR3 is CAITPGQGPSYEQYF. The CDR3 DNA follows: TGTGCCATCACCCCGGGACAGGGGCCCTCCTACGAGCAGTACTTC. The chain joins TRBV10-3 to TRBJ2-7; TRBD1 matches at 10 bases. V was pared by 7 bases and J by 0 bases, with 6 bases of the junction left unmatched. This CDR3 contains 15 residues. Germline values: CDR1 ENHRY, CDR2 SYGVKD.

V usage is TRBV20-1 and J usage is TRBJ1-1, with D perhaps matching TRBD1 (6 bases). Germline V lookup: CDR1 DFQATT, CDR2 SNEGSKA (reference sequence). V was trimmed by 2 bases and J by 0 bases, leaving 7 bases between them. The CDR3 contains 13 residues. The CDR3 nucleotides are TGCAGTGCTAGACGGGACATGAACACTGAAGCTTTCTTT. Its translation: CSARRDMNTEAFF.

Many counts were recorded for this clonotype. The J gene is TRBJ2-1, the V gene TRBV20-1; perhaps TRBD1 as D (5 bases). Trimming took off 1 base at V and 2 bases at J, with 9 bases between the two ends. Germline V gene sequence: CDR1 DFQATT, CDR2 SNEGSKA (reference sequence). The CDR3 extends over 14 amino acids. This chain's CDR3 is CSARALGPYNEQFF. The CDR3 DNA follows: TGCAGTGCTAGAGCCCTGGGGCCCTACAATGAGCAGTTCTTC.

CDR3 sequence (DNA): TGCGCCAGCAGCTACCTACAGGGGTCCCAAGAGACCCAGTACTTC. Residues: CASSYLQGSQETQYF. The V and J genes are TRBV5-1 and TRBJ2-5; 7 positions agree with TRBD1. V gave up 3 bases and J gave up 1 base; unmatched junction bases: 6. CDR3 size: 15 residues. The germline V gene has CDR1 SGHRS and CDR2 YFSETQ.

This clonotype was detected ten times or more. The chain employs TRBV10-3 and TRBJ2-1, with a tentative D call TRBD2 (5 bases). Germline loops: CDR1 ENHRY, CDR2 SYGVKD. The CDR3 runs to 13 residues. Trimming removed 7 bases at V and 4 bases at J, with 11 bases between. The CDR3 sequence: CAIKGATYNEQFF. The CDR3 DNA sequence: TGTGCCATCAAGGGAGCCACATACAATGAGCAGTTCTTC.